These 2 T cell receptor beta chains originate from one sample sequenced in a study of CD8+ T cells in alopecia areata. Following RNA extraction, reverse transcription yielded cDNA that acted as the sequencing template. Repertoires were generated with immunoSEQ multiplex PCR, while TCRdb's copy carries only in-frame clones and drops some. This sample has 200,000 to 250,000 clones; 64% occur once, and the top ten carry around 4.3%. Treatment given: oral pan-JAK inhibitor, 5-10 mg twice daily. This material consisted of CD4+ T cells sorted from blood, taken at week 4, from a patient treated with tofacitinib. These receptors all stem from a human donor with alopecia areata.

The chain joins TRBV9 to TRBJ2-3, with D uncertain. Trimming cost V 1 base and J 6 bases, with 12 bases left between them. CDR3 length: 14 residues. The V gene's germline CDR1 is SGDLS and CDR2 YYNGEE. The CDR3 loop is CASSVSLQDDTQYF. For the CDR3, the DNA is TGTGCCAGCAGCGTAAGTTTGCAGGATGATACGCAGTATTTT.

The chain uses TRBV4-3 and TRBJ2-3, with D possibly being TRBD1 or TRBD2 (5 bases each). V gave up 3 bases and J gave up 6 bases, with 19 bases separating them. The CDR3 spans 16 residues. From germline, CDR1 is LGHNA and CDR2 YSLEER. The CDR3 region is CASSHERGTEVDTQYF. The CDR3 nucleotides read TGCGCCAGCAGCCATGAACGAGGGACGGAGGTCGATACGCAGTATTTT.